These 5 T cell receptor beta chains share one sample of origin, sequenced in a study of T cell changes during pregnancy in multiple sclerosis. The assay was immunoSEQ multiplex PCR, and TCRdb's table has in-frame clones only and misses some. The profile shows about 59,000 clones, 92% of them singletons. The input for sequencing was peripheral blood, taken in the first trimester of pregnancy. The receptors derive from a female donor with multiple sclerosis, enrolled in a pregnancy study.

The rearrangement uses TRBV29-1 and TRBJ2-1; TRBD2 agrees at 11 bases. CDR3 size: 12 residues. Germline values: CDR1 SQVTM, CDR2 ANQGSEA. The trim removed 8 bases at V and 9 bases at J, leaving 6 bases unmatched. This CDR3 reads CSSTSGSPEQFF. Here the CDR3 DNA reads TGCAGCTCAACTAGCGGGAGTCCTGAGCAGTTCTTC.

CDR3 nucleotides: TGTGCCAGCAGCTTGTACGGGACTCCGGGTGAGCAGTACTTC. Translating gives CASSLYGTPGEQYF. The rearrangement links TRBV5-5 to TRBJ2-7; the D gene is possibly TRBD2 (6 bases). Trimming stripped 1 base from V and 7 bases from J, with 15 bases between. CDR1 and CDR2 from the germline V gene are SGHKS and YYEKEE (reference sequence). This CDR3 spans 14 amino acids.

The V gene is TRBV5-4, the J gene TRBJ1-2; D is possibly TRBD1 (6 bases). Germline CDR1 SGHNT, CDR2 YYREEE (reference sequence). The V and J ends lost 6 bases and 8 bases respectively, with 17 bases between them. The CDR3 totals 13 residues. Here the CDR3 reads CASTPRGGWGYTF. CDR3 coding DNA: TGTGCCAGCACCCCCCGGGGGGGCTGGGGCTACACCTTC.

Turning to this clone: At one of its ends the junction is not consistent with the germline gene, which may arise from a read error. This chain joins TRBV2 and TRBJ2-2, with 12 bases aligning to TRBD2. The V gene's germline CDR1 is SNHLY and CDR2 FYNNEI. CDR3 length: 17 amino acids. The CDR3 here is CASSVLAGGPVTGELFF. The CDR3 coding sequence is TGTGCCAGTAGTGTGCTAGCGGGAGGGCCGGTCACCGGGGAGCTGTTTTTT.

DNA of the CDR3: TGTGCCAGTTATCCCGCAGGCTCTGGAAACACCATATATTTT. Its protein is CASYPAGSGNTIYF. This chain links TRBV19 with TRBJ1-3; D remains ambiguous. V dropped 8 bases and J dropped 0 bases, with 11 bases sitting between them. The CDR3 is made up of 14 amino acids. Germline lookup yields CDR1 LNHDA and CDR2 SQIVND (reference sequence).